Each of the 8 T cell receptor beta chains below was sequenced from the same sample in a study of blood T cell repertoires in COVID-19. Repertoires were generated with immunoSEQ multiplex PCR, while TCRdb's copy carries only in-frame clones and drops some. The sample consists of roughly 160,000 clones, approximately 91% of them appearing once. Material: peripheral blood. These receptor sequences come from a man between 18 and 29 years old with acute or convalescent COVID-19.

This chain's CDR3 is CASSPSGDSGRGEAFF. The CDR3, as DNA: TGTGCCAGCAGCCCCAGTGGGGACTCGGGGCGGGGGGAAGCTTTCTTT. The chain is built from TRBV7-9 and TRBJ1-1, with D maybe TRBD1 (5 bases). Germline CDR1 is SEHNR and CDR2 is FQNEAQ (reference sequence). The CDR3 runs to 16 residues. V was pared by 5 bases and J by 8 bases, with 24 bases between.

The chain recombines TRBV2 with TRBJ1-5; D is undetermined. The V end lost 4 bases, the J end lost 0 bases, and 10 bases lay between the germline ends. The CDR3 has 15 amino acids. In germline, CDR1 is SNHLY, CDR2 FYNNEI. As DNA, the CDR3 is TGTGCCAGCAGTGGTGGCGGGAATAGCAATCAGCCCCAGCATTTT. Translated, it gives CASSGGGNSNQPQHF.

The chain has TRBV7-6 and TRBJ1-2; 7 bases align to TRBD1. V trimming: 1 base; J trimming: 7 bases; junction bases outside the gene matches: 3. Germline CDR1 SGHVS, CDR2 FNYEAQ. CDR3 length equals 13 residues. CDR3 residues: CASSLGDRVGYTF. CDR3 DNA sequence: TGTGCCAGCAGCTTAGGAGACAGGGTTGGCTACACCTTC.

V usage is TRBV20-1 and J usage is TRBJ2-1; TRBD2 matches at 7 bases. The CDR3 covers 14 residues. Germline V CDR1 and CDR2: DFQATT, SNEGSKA (reference sequence). V dropped 3 bases and J dropped 6; count of bases not matched to a gene: 8. The DNA for the CDR3 is TGCAGTGCTAGTGTCCTAGCGGTCTCCAATGAGCAGTTCTTC. This codes for CSASVLAVSNEQFF.

The rearrangement uses TRBV19 and TRBJ1-2, with D possibly being TRBD1 (6 bases). This CDR3 contains 15 residues. V was trimmed by 3 bases and J by 5 bases, leaving 16 bases between them. From germline, CDR1 is LNHDA and CDR2 SQIVND (reference sequence). The CDR3 loop reads CASSITSGGDYGYTF. In nucleotides, the CDR3 is TGTGCCAGTAGTATTACATCGGGGGGCGATTATGGCTACACCTTC. The full variable domain, completed using reference TRBV19 and TRBJ1-2, is DGGITQSPKYLFRKEGQNVTLSCEQNLNHDAMYWYRQDPGQGLRLIYYSQIVNDFQKGDIAEGYSVSREKKESFPLTVTSAQKNPTAFYLCASSITSGGDYGYTFGSGTRLTVV.

The chain couples TRBV20-1 to TRBJ1-6; D ambiguous. CDR1 is DFQATT and CDR2 is SNEGSKA in the germline V gene (reference sequence). Trimming pared 3 bases from V and 8 bases from J, leaving 17 bases between. The CDR3 loop spans 15 amino acids. DNA of the CDR3: TGCAGTGCTAGTTTGGGTGAGGCCGAGGATTCACCCCTCCACTTT. The encoded protein is CSASLGEAEDSPLHF.

This clone was seen once. The V and J genes are TRBV7-6 and TRBJ2-7; the match to TRBD1 covers 7 bases. The germline gives CDR1 SGHVS, CDR2 FNYEAQ. The CDR3 runs 17 residues. With V trimmed by 1 base and J by 3 bases, 12 bases remained unmatched. The CDR3 loop reads CASSLEVGTAKNYEQYF. DNA for the CDR3: TGTGCCAGCAGCTTAGAGGTAGGGACAGCTAAGAACTACGAGCAGTACTTC.

The chain employs TRBV5-4 and TRBJ2-3, with 11 bases fitting TRBD2. V was clipped by 7 bases and J by 2 bases; unmatched bases: 6. This CDR3 comprises 15 residues. Germline CDR1 SGHNT, CDR2 YYREEE (reference sequence). Here the CDR3 reads CASGVAGGITDTQYF. CDR3 DNA sequence: TGTGCCAGCGGCGTAGCGGGAGGGATCACAGATACGCAGTATTTT.